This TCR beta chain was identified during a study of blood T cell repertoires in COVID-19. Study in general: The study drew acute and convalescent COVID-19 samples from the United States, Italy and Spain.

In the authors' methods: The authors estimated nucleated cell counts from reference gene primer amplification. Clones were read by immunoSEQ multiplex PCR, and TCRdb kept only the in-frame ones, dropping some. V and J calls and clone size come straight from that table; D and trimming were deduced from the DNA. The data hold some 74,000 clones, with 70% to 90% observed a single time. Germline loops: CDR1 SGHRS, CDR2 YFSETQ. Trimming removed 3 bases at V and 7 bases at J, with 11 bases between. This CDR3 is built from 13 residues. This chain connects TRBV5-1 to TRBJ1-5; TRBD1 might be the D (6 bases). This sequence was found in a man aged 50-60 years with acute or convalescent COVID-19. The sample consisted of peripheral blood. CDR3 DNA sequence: TGCGCCAGCAGCTCAGGGGCAGGCCAGCCCCAGCATTTT. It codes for CASSSGAGQPQHF.